In its sample, the clone carrying this T cell receptor beta chain was seen a few times. V lost 5 bases to trimming and J lost 7 bases; unmatched junction nucleotides: 8. The CDR3 sequence is 15 residues long. Germline CDR1 reads MGHRA; CDR2 reads YSYEKL. This record comes from a study of blood T cell repertoires in COVID-19. Sequenced by immunoSEQ multiplex PCR; TCRdb stores in-frame clones only, minus some. The profile shows approximately 160,000 clones, about 86% of them singletons. The chain couples TRBV4-1 to TRBJ2-2; 9 bases agree with TRBD1. What was sequenced was PBMCs or T cells enriched from blood (not recorded which). The TCR was taken from a man in his forties or fifties who had recovered from COVID-19. Written as DNA, the CDR3 is TGCGCCAGCAGCACACCGGGACAGGGAGACGGGGAGCTGTTTTTT. Its translation: CASSTPGQGDGELFF.